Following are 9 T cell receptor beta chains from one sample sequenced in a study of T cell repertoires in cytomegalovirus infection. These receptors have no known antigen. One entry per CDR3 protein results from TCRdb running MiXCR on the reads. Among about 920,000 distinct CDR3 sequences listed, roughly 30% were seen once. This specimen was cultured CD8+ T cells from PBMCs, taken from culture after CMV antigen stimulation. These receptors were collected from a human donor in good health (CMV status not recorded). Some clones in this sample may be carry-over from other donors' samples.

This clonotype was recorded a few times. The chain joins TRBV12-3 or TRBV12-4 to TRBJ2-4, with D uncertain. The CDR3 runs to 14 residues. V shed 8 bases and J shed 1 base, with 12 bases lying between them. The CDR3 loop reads CASVSSRAKNIQYF. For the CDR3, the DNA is TGTGCCAGCGTCAGCTCTCGGGCCAAAAACATTCAGTACTTC.

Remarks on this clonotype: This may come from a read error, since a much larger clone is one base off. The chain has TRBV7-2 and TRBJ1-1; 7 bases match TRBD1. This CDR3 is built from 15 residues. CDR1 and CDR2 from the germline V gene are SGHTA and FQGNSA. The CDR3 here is CASSWGDSPPTKAFF. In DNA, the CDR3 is TGTGCCAGCAGCTGGGGGGACAGCCCTCCCACTAAAGCTTTCTTT.

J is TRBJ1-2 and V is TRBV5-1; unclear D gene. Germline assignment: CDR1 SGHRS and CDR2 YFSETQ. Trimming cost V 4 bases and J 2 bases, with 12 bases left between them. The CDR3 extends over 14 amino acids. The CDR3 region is CASSRYYENYGYTF. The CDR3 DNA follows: TGCGCCAGCAGCAGATATTACGAAAACTATGGCTACACCTTC.

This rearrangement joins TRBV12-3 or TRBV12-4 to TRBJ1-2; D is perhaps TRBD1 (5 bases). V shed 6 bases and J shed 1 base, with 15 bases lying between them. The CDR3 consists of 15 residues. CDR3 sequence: CASSPRGMFNYGYTF. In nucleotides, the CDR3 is TGTGCCAGCAGCCCAAGGGGCATGTTTAACTATGGCTACACCTTC.

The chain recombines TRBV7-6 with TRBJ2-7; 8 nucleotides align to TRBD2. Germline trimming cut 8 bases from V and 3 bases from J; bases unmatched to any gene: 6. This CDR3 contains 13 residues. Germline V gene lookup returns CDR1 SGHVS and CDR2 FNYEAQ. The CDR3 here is CASSGGRGYEQYF. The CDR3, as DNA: TGTGCCAGCTCGGGGGGGCGCGGCTACGAGCAGTACTTC.

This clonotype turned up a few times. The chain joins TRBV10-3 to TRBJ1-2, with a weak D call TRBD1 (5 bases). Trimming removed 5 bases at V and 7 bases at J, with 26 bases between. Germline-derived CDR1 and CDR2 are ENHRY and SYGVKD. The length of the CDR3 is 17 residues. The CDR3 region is CAISRVLGDSDLFGYTF. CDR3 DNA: TGTGCCATCAGTCGGGTTTTAGGTGACAGCGATCTATTTGGCTACACCTTC.

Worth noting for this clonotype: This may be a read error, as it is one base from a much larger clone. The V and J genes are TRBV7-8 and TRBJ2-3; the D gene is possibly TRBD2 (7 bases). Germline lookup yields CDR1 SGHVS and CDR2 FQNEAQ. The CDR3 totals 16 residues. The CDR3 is CASSLGLADSTDAQYF. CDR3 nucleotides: TGTGCCAGCAGCCTCGGCCTAGCGGACAGCACAGATGCGCAGTATTTT.

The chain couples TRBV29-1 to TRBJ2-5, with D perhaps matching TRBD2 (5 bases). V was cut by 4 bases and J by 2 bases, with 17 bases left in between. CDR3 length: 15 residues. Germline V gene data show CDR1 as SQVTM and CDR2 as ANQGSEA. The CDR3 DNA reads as TGCAGCGTTGGAGCCCAAGGGAGAAAACAAGAGACCCAGTACTTC. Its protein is CSVGAQGRKQETQYF.

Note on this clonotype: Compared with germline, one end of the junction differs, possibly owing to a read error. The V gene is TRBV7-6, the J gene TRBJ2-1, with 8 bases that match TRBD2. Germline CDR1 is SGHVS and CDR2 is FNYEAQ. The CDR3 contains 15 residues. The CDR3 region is CAGSPSGGAYNERFF. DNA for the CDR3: TGTGCCGGCAGCCCGAGCGGGGGAGCTTACAATGAGCGGTTCTTC.